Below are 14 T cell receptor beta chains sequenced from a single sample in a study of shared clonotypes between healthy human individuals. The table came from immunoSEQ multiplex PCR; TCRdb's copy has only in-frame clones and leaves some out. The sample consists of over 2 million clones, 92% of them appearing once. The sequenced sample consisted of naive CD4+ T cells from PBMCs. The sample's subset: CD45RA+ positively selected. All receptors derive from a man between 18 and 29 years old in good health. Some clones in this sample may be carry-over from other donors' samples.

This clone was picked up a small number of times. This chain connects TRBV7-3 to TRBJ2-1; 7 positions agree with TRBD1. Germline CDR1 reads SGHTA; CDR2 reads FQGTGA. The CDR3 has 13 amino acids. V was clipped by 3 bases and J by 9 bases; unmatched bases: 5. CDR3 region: CASSFDRDREQFF. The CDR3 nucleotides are TGTGCCAGCAGCTTCGACAGGGACCGTGAGCAGTTCTTC.

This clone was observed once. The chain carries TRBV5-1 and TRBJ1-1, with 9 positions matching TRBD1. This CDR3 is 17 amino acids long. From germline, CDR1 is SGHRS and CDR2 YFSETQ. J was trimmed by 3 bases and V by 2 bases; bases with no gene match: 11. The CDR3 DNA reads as TGCGCCAGCAGCTTACCGGACAGGGGACCCCCATACACTGAAGCTTTCTTT. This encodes CASSLPDRGPPYTEAFF.

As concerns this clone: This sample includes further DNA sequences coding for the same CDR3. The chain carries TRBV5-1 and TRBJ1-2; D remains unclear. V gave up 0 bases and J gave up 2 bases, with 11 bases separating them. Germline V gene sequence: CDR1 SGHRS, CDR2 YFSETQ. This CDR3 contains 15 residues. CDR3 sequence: CASSLVPSGNYGYTF. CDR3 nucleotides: TGCGCCAGCAGCTTGGTTCCCAGCGGAAACTATGGCTACACCTTC.

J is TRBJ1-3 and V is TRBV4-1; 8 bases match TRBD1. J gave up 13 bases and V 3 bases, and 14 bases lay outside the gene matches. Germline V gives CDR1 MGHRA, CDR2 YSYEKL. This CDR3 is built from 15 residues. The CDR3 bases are TGCGCCAGCAGCCAGGAAATGACAGGGGAATCGATAATATATTTT. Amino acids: CASSQEMTGESIIYF.

The CDR3 DNA reads TGCGCCAGCAGCTTGGTCCAGCGGGAGGTAGATGAGCAGTTCTTC. Protein: CASSLVQREVDEQFF. This chain links TRBV5-1 with TRBJ2-1, with 9 bases lining up with TRBD2. CDR3 length equals 15 residues. In germline, CDR1 is SGHRS, CDR2 YFSETQ. The V and J ends lost 0 bases and 8 bases, in that order; junction bases with no gene match: 6.

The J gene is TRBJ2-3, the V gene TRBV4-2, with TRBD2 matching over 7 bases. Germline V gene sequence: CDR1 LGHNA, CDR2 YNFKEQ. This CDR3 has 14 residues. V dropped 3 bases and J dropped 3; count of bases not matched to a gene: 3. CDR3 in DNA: TGTGCCAGCAGCCATGGGGGAGGGACAGATACGCAGTATTTT. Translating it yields CASSHGGGTDTQYF.

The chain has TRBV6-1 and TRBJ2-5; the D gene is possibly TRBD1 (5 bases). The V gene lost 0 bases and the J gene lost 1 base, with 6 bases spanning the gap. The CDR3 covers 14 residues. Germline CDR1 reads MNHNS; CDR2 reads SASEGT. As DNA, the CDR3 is TGTGCCAGCAGTGAAGCGACAGCCCAAGAGACCCAGTACTTC. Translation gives CASSEATAQETQYF.

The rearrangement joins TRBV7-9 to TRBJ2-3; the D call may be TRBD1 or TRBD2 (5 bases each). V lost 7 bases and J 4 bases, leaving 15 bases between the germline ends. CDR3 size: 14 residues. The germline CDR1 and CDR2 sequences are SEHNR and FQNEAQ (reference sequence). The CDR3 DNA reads TGTGCCAGCAACGTAAGGTTGGGACCAGATACGCAGTATTTT. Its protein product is CASNVRLGPDTQYF. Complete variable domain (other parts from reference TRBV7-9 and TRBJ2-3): DTGVSQNPRHKITKRGQNVTFRCDPISEHNRLYWYRQTLGQGPEFLTYFQNEAQLEKSRLLSDRFSAERPKGSFSTLEIQRTEQGDSAMYLCASNVRLGPDTQYFGPGTRLTVL.

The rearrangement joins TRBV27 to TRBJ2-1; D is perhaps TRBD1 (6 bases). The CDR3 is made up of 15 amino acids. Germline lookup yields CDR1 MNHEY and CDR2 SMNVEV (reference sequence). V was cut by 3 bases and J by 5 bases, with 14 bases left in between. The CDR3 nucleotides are TGTGCCAGCAGTTTCCCCAGGGGATTAAACAATGAGCAGTTCTTC. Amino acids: CASSFPRGLNNEQFF.

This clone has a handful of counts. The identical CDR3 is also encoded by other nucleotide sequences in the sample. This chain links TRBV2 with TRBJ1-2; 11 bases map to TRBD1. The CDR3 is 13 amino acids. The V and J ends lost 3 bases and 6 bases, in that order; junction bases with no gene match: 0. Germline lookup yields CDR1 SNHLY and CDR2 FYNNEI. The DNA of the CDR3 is TGTGCCAGCAGTGAGGGACAGGGGGATGGCTACACCTTC. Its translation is CASSEGQGDGYTF.

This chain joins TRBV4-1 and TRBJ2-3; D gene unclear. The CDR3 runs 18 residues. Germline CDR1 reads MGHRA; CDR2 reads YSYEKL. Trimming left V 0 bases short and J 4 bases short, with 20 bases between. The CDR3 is CASSQDLVGLELADTQYF. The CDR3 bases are TGCGCCAGCAGCCAAGATTTAGTCGGGCTAGAACTGGCAGATACGCAGTATTTT.

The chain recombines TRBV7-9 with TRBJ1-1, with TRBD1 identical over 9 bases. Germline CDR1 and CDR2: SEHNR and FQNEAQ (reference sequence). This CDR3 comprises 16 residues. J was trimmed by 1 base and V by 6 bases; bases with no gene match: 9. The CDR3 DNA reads TGTGCCAGCAGACCACAGGGGGCGCTGAAGAACACTGAAGCTTTCTTT. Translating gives CASRPQGALKNTEAFF.

CDR3 in amino acids: CASRPLFGTYNEQFF. DNA for the CDR3: TGTGCCAGCAGACCGCTATTCGGAACCTACAATGAGCAGTTCTTC. This chain links TRBV6-5 with TRBJ2-1; unclear D gene. Germline lookup yields CDR1 MNHEY and CDR2 SVGAGI. The CDR3 length is 15 residues. V was clipped by 6 bases and J by 2 bases, with 14 bases between them.

The CDR3 is CASSSLPSGSNEQFF. Written as DNA, the CDR3 is TGCGCCAGCAGCTCCCTACCTAGCGGGAGTAATGAGCAGTTCTTC. The chain recombines TRBV5-1 with TRBJ2-1, with TRBD2 matching over 10 bases. This CDR3 is 15 amino acids long. J lost 7 bases, V lost 3 bases, and 7 bases had no gene match. Germline V gives CDR1 SGHRS, CDR2 YFSETQ. Combining the CDR3 with reference TRBV5-1 and TRBJ2-1 gives the whole variable domain KAGVTQTPRYLIKTRGQQVTLSCSPISGHRSVSWYQQTPGQGLQFLFEYFSETQRNKGNFPGRFSGRQFSNSRSEMNVSTLELGDSALYLCASSSLPSGSNEQFFGPGTRLTVL.